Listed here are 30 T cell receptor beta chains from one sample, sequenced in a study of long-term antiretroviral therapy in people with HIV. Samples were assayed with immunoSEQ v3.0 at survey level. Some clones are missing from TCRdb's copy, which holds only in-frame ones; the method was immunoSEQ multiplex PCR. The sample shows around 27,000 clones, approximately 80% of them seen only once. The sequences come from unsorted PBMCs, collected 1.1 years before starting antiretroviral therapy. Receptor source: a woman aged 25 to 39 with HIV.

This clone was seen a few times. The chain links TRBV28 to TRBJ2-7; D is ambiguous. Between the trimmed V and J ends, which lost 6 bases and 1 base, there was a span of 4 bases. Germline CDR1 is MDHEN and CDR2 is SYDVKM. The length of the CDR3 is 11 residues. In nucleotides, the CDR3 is TGTGCCAGCAGCGTATCCTACGAGCAGTACTTC. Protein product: CASSVSYEQYF.

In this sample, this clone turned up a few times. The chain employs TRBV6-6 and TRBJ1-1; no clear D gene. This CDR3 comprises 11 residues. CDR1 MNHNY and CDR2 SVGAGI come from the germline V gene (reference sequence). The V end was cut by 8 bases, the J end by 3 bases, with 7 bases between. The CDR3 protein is CASFAYTEAFF. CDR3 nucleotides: TGTGCCAGCTTTGCGTACACTGAAGCTTTCTTT.

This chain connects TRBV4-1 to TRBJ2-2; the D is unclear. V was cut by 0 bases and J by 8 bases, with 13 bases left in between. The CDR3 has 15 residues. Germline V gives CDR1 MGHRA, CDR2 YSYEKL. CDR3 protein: CASSQDPGRAGELFF. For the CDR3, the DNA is TGCGCCAGCAGCCAAGATCCGGGCCGGGCAGGGGAGCTGTTTTTT.

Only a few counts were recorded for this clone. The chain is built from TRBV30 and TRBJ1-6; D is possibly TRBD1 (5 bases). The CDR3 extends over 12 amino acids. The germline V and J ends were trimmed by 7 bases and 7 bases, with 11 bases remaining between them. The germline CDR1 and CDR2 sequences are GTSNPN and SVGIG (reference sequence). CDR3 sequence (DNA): TGTGCCTCCACCTGGGGGAATTCACCCCTCCACTTT. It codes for CASTWGNSPLHF.

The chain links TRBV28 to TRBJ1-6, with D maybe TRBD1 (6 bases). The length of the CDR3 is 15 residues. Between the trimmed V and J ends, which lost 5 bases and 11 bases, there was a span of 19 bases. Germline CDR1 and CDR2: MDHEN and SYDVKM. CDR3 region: CASSPLQGGRAPLHF. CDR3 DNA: TGTGCCAGCAGTCCCCTACAGGGAGGTAGGGCACCCCTCCACTTT.

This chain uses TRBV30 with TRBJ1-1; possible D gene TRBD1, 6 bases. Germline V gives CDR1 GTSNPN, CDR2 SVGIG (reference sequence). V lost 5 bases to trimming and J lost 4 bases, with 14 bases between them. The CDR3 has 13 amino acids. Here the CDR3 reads CAWATGRGTEAFF. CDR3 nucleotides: TGTGCCTGGGCCACAGGGCGCGGCACTGAAGCTTTCTTT.

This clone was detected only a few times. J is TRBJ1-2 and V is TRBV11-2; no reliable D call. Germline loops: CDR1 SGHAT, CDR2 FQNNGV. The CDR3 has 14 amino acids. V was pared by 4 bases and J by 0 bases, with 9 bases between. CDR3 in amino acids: CASSSLEPNYGYTF. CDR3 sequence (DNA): TGTGCCAGCAGCTCTTTGGAACCTAACTATGGCTACACCTTC.

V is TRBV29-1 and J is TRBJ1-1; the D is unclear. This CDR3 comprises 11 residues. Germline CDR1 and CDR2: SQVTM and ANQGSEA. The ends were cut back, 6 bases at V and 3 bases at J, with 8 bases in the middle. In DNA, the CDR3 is TGCAGCGTGGGTAGTTACACTGAAGCTTTCTTT. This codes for CSVGSYTEAFF. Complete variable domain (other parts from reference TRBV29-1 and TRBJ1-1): SAVISQKPSRDICQRGTSLTIQCQVDSQVTMMFWYRQQPGQSLTLIATANQGSEATYESGFVIDKFPISRPNLTFSTLTVSNMSPEDSSIYLCSVGSYTEAFFGQGTRLTVV.

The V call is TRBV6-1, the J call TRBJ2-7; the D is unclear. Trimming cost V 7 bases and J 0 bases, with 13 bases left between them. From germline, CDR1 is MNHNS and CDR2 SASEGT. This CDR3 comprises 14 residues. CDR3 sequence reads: CASTSETYSYEQYV. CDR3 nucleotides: TGTGCCAGCACCTCAGAAACTTACTCCTACGAGCAGTACGTC.

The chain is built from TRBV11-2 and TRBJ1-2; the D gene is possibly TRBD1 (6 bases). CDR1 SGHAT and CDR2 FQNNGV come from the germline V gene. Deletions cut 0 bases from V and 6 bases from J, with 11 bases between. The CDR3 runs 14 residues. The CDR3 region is CASSLERGMDGYTF. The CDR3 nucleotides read TGTGCCAGCAGCTTAGAGAGGGGGATGGATGGCTACACCTTC.

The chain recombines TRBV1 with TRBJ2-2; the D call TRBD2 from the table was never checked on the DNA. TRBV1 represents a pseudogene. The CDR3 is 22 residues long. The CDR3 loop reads CTSSQNESGLAGEQMNTGELFF. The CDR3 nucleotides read TGCACCAGCAGCCAGAACGAATCGGGACTAGCGGGAGAACAAATGAACACCGGGGAGCTGTTTTTT.

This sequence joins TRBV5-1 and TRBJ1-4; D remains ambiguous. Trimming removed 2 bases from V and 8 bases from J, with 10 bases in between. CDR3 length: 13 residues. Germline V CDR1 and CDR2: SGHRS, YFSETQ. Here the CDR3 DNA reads TGCGCCAGCAGCTTCAGCCCGATAGAAAAACTGTTTTTT. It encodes CASSFSPIEKLFF.

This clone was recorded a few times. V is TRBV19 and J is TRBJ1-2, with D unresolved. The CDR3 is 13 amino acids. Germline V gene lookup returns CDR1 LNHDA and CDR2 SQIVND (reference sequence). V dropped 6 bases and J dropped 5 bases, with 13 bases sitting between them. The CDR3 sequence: CASRPGEEYGYTF. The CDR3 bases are TGTGCCAGTAGACCCGGGGAGGAATATGGCTACACCTTC.

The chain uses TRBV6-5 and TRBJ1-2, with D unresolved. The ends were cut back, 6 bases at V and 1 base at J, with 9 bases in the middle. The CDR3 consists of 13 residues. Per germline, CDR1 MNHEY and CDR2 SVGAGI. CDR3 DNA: TGTGCCAGCAGGCCTACGGTTAACTATGGCTACACCTTC. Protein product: CASRPTVNYGYTF.

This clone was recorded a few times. The CDR3 loop reads CAWARGGGGANVLTF. The CDR3 DNA sequence: TGTGCCTGGGCCCGGGGGGGAGGCGGGGCCAACGTCCTGACTTTC. The chain uses TRBV30 and TRBJ2-6; the match to TRBD2 covers 8 bases. V lost 5 bases to trimming and J lost 4 bases; unmatched junction nucleotides: 7. This CDR3 is 15 amino acids long. The germline V gene encodes CDR1 GTSNPN and CDR2 SVGIG (reference sequence).

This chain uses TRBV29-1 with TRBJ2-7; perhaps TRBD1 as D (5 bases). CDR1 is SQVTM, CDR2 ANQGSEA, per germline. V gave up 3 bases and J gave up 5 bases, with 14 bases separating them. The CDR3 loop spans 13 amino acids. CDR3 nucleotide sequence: TGCAGCGTTGACGGTTTCAAAGGGGACGAGCAGTACGTC. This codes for CSVDGFKGDEQYV.

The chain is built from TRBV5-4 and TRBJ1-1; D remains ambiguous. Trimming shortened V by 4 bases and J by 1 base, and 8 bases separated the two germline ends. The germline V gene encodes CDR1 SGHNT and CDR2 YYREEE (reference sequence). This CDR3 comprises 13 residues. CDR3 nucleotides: TGTGCCAGCAGCATAGATAAGAACACTGAAGCTTTCTTT. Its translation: CASSIDKNTEAFF.

CDR3 in DNA: TGTGCCAGCGGGGACGGCTACGAGCAGTACTTC. Amino acid sequence: CASGDGYEQYF. The chain couples TRBV19 to TRBJ2-7; D possibly matches TRBD1 or TRBD2 (5 bases each). The length of the CDR3 is 11 residues. V lost 9 bases to trimming and J lost 3 bases, with 9 bases between them. The germline CDR1 and CDR2 sequences are LNHDA and SQIVND (reference sequence).

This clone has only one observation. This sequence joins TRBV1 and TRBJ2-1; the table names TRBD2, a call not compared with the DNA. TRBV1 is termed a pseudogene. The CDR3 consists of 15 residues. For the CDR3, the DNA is TGCACCAGCAGCCACCCTAGCGGACCGCCCAGTGAGCAGTTCTTC. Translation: CTSSHPSGPPSEQFF.

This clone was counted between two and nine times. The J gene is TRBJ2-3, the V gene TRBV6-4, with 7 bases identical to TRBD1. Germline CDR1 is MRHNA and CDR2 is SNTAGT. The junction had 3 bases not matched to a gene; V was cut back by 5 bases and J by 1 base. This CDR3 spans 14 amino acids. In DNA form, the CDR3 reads TGTGCCAGCAGTCTCCAGGGGGGCACAGATACGCAGTATTTT. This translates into CASSLQGGTDTQYF.

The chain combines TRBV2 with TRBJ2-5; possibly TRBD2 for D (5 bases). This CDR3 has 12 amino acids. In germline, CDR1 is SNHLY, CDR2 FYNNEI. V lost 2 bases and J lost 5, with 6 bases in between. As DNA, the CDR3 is TGTGCCAGCAGTGAATGGAGGGAGACCCAGTACTTC. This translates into CASSEWRETQYF.

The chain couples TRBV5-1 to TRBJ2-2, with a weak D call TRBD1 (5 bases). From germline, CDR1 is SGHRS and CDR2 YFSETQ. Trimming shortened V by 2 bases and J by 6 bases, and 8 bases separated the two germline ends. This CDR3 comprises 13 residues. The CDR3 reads CASSLVGAGELFF. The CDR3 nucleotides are TGCGCCAGCAGCTTAGTAGGGGCCGGGGAGCTGTTTTTT.

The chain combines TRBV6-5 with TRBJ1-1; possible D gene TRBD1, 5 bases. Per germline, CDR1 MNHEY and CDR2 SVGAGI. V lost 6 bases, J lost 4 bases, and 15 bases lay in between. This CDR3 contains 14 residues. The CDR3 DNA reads TGTGCCAGCAGCCCGGGGGTCGACGTCACTGAAGCTTTCTTT. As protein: CASSPGVDVTEAFF.

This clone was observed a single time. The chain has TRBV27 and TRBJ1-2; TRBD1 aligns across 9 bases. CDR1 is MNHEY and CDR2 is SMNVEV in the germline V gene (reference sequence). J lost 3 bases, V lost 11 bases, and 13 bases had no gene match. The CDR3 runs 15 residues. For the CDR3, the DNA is TGTGCCTCCTCCGCCGTCCGGGACAGGGACTATGGCTACACCTTC. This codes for CASSAVRDRDYGYTF.

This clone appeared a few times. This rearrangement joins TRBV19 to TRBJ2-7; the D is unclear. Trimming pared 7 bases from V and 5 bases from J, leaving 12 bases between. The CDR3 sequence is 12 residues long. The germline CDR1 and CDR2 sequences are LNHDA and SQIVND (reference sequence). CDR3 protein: CASNKPSDEQYF. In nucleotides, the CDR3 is TGTGCCAGTAATAAACCCTCGGACGAGCAGTACTTC. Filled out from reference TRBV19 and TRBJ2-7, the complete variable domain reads DGGITQSPKYLFRKEGQNVTLSCEQNLNHDAMYWYRQDPGQGLRLIYYSQIVNDFQKGDIAEGYSVSREKKESFPLTVTSAQKNPTAFYLCASNKPSDEQYFGPGTRLTVT.

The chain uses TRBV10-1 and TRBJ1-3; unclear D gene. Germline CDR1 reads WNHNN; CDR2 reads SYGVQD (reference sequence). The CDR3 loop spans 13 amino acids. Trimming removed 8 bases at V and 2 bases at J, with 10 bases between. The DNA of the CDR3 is TGCGCCAGCGAAGTAGGAACTGGAAACACCATATATTTT. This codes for CASEVGTGNTIYF.

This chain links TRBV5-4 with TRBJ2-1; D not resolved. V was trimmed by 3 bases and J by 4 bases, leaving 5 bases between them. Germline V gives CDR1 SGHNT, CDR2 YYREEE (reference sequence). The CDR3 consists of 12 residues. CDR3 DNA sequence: TGTGCCAGCAGCTACCAGTACAATGAGCAGTTCTTC. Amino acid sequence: CASSYQYNEQFF.

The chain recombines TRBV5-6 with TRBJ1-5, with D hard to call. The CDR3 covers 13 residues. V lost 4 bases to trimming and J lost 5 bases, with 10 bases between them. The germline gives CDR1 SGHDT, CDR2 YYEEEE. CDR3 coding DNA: TGTGCCAGCAGCCCGTGGAGGTATCAGCCCCAGCATTTT. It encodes CASSPWRYQPQHF.

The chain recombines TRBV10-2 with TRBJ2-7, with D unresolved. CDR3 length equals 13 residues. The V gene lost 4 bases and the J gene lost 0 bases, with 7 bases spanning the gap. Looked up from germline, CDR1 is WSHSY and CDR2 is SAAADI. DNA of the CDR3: TGCGCCAGCAGTGTATCCAGCTCCTACGAGCAGTACGTC. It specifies CASSVSSSYEQYV.

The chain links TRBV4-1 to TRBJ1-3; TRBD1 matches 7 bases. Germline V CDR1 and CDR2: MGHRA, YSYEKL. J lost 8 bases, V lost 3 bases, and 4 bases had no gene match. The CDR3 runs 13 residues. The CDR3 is CASSQETGYTIYF. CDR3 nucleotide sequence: TGCGCCAGCAGCCAGGAGACAGGGTACACCATATATTTT.